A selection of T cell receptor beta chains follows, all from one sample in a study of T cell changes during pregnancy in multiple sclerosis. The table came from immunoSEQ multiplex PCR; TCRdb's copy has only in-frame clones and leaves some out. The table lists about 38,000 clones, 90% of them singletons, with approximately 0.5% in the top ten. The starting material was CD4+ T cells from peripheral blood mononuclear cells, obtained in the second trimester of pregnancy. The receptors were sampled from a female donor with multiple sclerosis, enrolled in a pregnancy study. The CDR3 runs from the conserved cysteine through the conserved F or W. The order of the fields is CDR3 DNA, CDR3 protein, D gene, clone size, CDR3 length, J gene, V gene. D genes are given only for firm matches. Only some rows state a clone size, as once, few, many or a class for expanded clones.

CDR3nt: TGTGCCAGCAGCTGGGGCGGGACAGGCGATAACTATGGCTACACCTTC
CDR3aa: CASSWGGTGDNYGYTF
d_gene: TRBD1
abundance: .
len: 16
j_gene: TRBJ1-2
v_gene: TRBV5-6

CDR3nt: TGTGCCAGTAGTAAGGTAGCGGCGGCCGCCGGGGAGCTGTTTTTT
CDR3aa: CASSKVAAAAGELFF
d_gene: .
abundance: .
len: 15
j_gene: TRBJ2-2
v_gene: TRBV19

CDR3nt: TGTGCCAGCAGGGCAGGGTCGAACACTGAAGCTTTCTTT
CDR3aa: CASRAGSNTEAFF
d_gene: .
abundance: .
len: 13
j_gene: TRBJ1-1
v_gene: TRBV27

CDR3nt: TGTGCCAGCAGCTTAGGACCGGGACTAGCGGGCAACTACGAGCAGTACTTC
CDR3aa: CASSLGPGLAGNYEQYF
d_gene: TRBD2
abundance: .
len: 17
j_gene: TRBJ2-7
v_gene: TRBV7-2

CDR3nt: TGTGCCTGGAGCTCCAGGGGGCGGACTGAAGCTTTCTTT
CDR3aa: CAWSSRGRTEAFF
d_gene: TRBD1
abundance: few
len: 13
j_gene: TRBJ1-1
v_gene: TRBV30

CDR3nt: TGCGCCAGCAGCCCTAACGGTCTATATGAGCAGCCCCAGCATTTT
CDR3aa: CASSPNGLYEQPQHF
d_gene: .
abundance: .
len: 15
j_gene: TRBJ1-5
v_gene: TRBV5-1

CDR3nt: TGTGCCAGCAGCCAGTTCTGTCAGTTCTTC
CDR3aa: CASSQFCQFF
d_gene: .
abundance: once
len: 10
j_gene: TRBJ2-1
v_gene: TRBV14

CDR3nt: TGCGCCAGCAGCCAGACCGGGACAGGGGCGAACACCGGGGAGCTGTTTTTT
CDR3aa: CASSQTGTGANTGELFF
d_gene: TRBD1
abundance: .
len: 17
j_gene: TRBJ2-2
v_gene: TRBV4-3

CDR3nt: TGTGCCTTGTCAGTGAACACTGAAGCTTTCTTT
CDR3aa: CALSVNTEAFF
d_gene: .
abundance: .
len: 11
j_gene: TRBJ1-1
v_gene: TRBV7-9

CDR3nt: TGTGCTAGTGGTCTCGGGACAGGGGTTAGAAACATTCAGTACTTC
CDR3aa: CASGLGTGVRNIQYF
d_gene: TRBD1
abundance: .
len: 15
j_gene: TRBJ2-4
v_gene: TRBV12-5

CDR3nt: TGTGCCAGCAGCTTCCCTCGGGAGCAGTACTTC
CDR3aa: CASSFPREQYF
d_gene: .
abundance: .
len: 11
j_gene: TRBJ2-7
v_gene: TRBV11-3

CDR3nt: TGTGCCAGCAGCTTGGCCCGACAGGGGCATACGCAGTATTTT
CDR3aa: CASSLARQGHTQYF
d_gene: TRBD1
abundance: .
len: 14
j_gene: TRBJ2-3
v_gene: TRBV5-6

CDR3nt: TGCAGCGTGGGTGGGACAGGGAACTATGGCTACACCTTC
CDR3aa: CSVGGTGNYGYTF
d_gene: TRBD1
abundance: .
len: 13
j_gene: TRBJ1-2
v_gene: TRBV29-1

CDR3nt: TGTGCCACCAGCAGAGAACGGGGTAGGGCTAGCGGGGAGCAGTACTTC
CDR3aa: CATSRERGRASGEQYF
d_gene: TRBD2
abundance: .
len: 16
j_gene: TRBJ2-7
v_gene: TRBV15

CDR3nt: TGTGCCAGCAGCTTGCCTGGACAGGGTGGAAACTATGGCTACACCTTC
CDR3aa: CASSLPGQGGNYGYTF
d_gene: TRBD1
abundance: .
len: 16
j_gene: TRBJ1-2
v_gene: TRBV5-4

CDR3nt: TGTGCCAGCAACCAGCCGGGACAGGGCATGAACACTGAAGCTTTCTTT
CDR3aa: CASNQPGQGMNTEAFF
d_gene: TRBD1
abundance: .
len: 16
j_gene: TRBJ1-1
v_gene: TRBV2

CDR3nt: TGTGCCAGCAGCCCAGACAGAGTCTATGGCTACACCTTC
CDR3aa: CASSPDRVYGYTF
d_gene: .
abundance: .
len: 13
j_gene: TRBJ1-2
v_gene: TRBV7-2

CDR3nt: TGTGCCAGCAGCCAAGTAACGAGGAACACCATATATTTT
CDR3aa: CASSQVTRNTIYF
d_gene: .
abundance: .
len: 13
j_gene: TRBJ1-3
v_gene: TRBV14

CDR3nt: TGTGCCAGCAGCTTAGATAGGGGGCGACTGGGCGGGGAGCTGTTTTTT
CDR3aa: CASSLDRGRLGGELFF
d_gene: TRBD1
abundance: once
len: 16
j_gene: TRBJ2-2
v_gene: TRBV11-2

CDR3nt: TGTGCCAGCAGGGCCAGGGTTGGCAATGAGCAGTTCTTC
CDR3aa: CASRARVGNEQFF
d_gene: .
abundance: .
len: 13
j_gene: TRBJ2-1
v_gene: TRBV6-4

CDR3nt: TGTGCCAGCAGTTACTCGTGGAGCGGTAACTACGAGCAGTACTTC
CDR3aa: CASSYSWSGNYEQYF
d_gene: .
abundance: medium-sized
len: 15
j_gene: TRBJ2-7
v_gene: TRBV6-5

CDR3nt: TGTGCCAGCAGTTTTGGCGGGAGTGTCGGGGAGACCCAGTACTTC
CDR3aa: CASSFGGSVGETQYF
d_gene: TRBD2
abundance: .
len: 15
j_gene: TRBJ2-5
v_gene: TRBV27

CDR3nt: TGCGCCAGCTCGATGACTAGCAAAGGTGCTGGGGCCAACGTCCTGACTTTC
CDR3aa: CASSMTSKGAGANVLTF
d_gene: TRBD2
abundance: .
len: 17
j_gene: TRBJ2-6
v_gene: TRBV5-1

CDR3nt: TGTGCCAGTTACCGGGACAGGGGCGCCCCCAGCTATGGCTACACCTTC
CDR3aa: CASYRDRGAPSYGYTF
d_gene: TRBD1
abundance: .
len: 16
j_gene: TRBJ1-2
v_gene: TRBV19

CDR3nt: TGTGCCAGCAGCTCCTCACCACAGAAAGGGGTGCTGTTTTTT
CDR3aa: CASSSSPQKGVLFF
d_gene: .
abundance: .
len: 14
j_gene: TRBJ2-2
v_gene: TRBV7-3

CDR3nt: TGTGCCAGCAGCCTAGCGACAGAATATGGCTACACCTTC
CDR3aa: CASSLATEYGYTF
d_gene: .
abundance: .
len: 13
j_gene: TRBJ1-2
v_gene: TRBV5-4

CDR3nt: TGTGCCAGTAGTAGGACTAGCGGGAGTCAGGGCACAGATACGCAGTATTTT
CDR3aa: CASSRTSGSQGTDTQYF
d_gene: TRBD2
abundance: .
len: 17
j_gene: TRBJ2-3
v_gene: TRBV19

CDR3nt: TGCGCCAGCAGCCAAGATGGCTCCGGGCAGGGTCAGCCCCAGCATTTT
CDR3aa: CASSQDGSGQGQPQHF
d_gene: .
abundance: once
len: 16
j_gene: TRBJ1-5
v_gene: TRBV4-1